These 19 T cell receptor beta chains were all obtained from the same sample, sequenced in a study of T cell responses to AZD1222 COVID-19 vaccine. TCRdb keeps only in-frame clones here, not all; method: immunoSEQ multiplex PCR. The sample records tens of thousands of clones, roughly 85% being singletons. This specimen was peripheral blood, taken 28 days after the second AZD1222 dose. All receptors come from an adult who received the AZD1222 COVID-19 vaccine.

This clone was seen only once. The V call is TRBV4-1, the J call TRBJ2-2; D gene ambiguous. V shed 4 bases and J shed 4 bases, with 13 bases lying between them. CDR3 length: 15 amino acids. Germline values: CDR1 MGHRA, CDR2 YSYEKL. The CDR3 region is CASSPRRTITGELFF. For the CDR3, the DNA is TGCGCCAGCAGCCCGCGAAGAACCATCACCGGGGAGCTGTTTTTT.

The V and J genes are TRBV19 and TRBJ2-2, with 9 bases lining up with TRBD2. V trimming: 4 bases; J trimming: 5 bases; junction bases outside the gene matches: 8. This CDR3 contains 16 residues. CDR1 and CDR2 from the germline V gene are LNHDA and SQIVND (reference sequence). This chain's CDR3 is CASSTAWTSATGELFF. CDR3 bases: TGTGCCAGTAGTACCGCTTGGACTAGCGCGACCGGGGAGCTGTTTTTT.

In nucleotides, the CDR3 is TGTGCCAGCAGCCAAAGGGCAGGTAATGAAAAACTGTTTTTT. Amino acids: CASSQRAGNEKLFF. The chain has TRBV3-1 (or the pseudogene TRBV3-2) and TRBJ1-4, with D uncertain. Deletions cut 2 bases from V and 4 bases from J, with 8 bases between. CDR1 is LGHDT, CDR2 YNNKEL, per germline (reference sequence). There are 14 residues in the CDR3.

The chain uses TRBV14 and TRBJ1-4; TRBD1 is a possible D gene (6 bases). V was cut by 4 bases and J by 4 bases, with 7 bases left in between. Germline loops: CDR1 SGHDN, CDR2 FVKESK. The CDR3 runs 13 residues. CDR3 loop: CASSRTVNEKLFF. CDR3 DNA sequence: TGTGCCAGCAGCCGGACAGTTAATGAAAAACTGTTTTTT.

The CDR3 spells CATSEMGARDTQYF. For the CDR3, the DNA is TGTGCCACCAGTGAAATGGGGGCCCGGGATACGCAGTATTTT. V gene TRBV24-1 combines with J gene TRBJ2-3, with a weak D call TRBD1 (6 bases). The germline V gene encodes CDR1 KGHDR and CDR2 SFDVKD. With 4 bases removed from V and 6 bases from J, the gap between germline ends came to 13 bases. CDR3 size: 14 residues.

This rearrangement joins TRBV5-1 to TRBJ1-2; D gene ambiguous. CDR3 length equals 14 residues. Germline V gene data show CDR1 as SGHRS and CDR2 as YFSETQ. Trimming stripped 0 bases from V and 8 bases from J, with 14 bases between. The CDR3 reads CASSLGESGSGYTF. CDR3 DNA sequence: TGCGCCAGCAGCTTGGGGGAAAGTGGCTCAGGCTACACCTTC.

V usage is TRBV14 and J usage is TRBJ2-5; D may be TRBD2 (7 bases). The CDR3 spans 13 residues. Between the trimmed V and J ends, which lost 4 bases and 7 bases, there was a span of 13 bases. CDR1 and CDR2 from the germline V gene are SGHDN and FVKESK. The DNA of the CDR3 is TGTGCCAGCAGCCCGGCGGGGGCCGGGACCCAGTACTTC. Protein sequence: CASSPAGAGTQYF.

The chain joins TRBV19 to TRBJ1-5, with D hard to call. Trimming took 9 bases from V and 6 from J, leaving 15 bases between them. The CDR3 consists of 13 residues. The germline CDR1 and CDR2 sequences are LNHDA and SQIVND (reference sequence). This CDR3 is CASAFTRGQPQHF. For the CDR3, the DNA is TGTGCCAGCGCATTTACCCGAGGTCAGCCCCAGCATTTT.

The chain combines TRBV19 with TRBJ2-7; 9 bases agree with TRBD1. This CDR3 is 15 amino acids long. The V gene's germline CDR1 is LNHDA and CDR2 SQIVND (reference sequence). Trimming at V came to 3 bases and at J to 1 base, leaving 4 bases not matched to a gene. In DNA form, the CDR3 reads TGTGCCAGTAGTATGGCCGGACAGGGGTCCTACGAGCAGTACTTC. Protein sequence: CASSMAGQGSYEQYF.

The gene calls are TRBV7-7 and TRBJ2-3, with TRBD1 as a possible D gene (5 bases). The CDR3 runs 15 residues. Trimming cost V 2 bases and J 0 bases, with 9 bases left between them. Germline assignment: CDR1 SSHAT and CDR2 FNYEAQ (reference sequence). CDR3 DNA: TGTGCCAGCAGCTTAAAGGGGTTTAGCACAGATACGCAGTATTTT. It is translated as CASSLKGFSTDTQYF.

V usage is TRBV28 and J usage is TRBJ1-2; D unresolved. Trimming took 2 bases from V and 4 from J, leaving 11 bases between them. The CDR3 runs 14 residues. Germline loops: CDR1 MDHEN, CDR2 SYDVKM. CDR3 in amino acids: CASSLGQPIYGYTF. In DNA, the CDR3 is TGTGCCAGCAGTTTAGGGCAACCTATCTATGGCTACACCTTC.

The CDR3 bases are TGCAGTGCTAGGAGCACTGGGGAGCTGTTTTTT. As protein: CSARSTGELFF. The chain joins TRBV20-1 to TRBJ2-2; D call uncertain. V was pared by 3 bases and J by 8 bases, with 7 bases between. Germline V gene data show CDR1 as DFQATT and CDR2 as SNEGSKA (reference sequence). This CDR3 contains 11 residues.

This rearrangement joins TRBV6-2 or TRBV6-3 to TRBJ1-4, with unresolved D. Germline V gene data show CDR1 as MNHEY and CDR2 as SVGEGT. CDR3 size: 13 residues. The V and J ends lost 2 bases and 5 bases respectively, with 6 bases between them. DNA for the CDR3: TGTGCCAGCAGTTACAGGCGGAATGAAAAACTGTTTTTT. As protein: CASSYRRNEKLFF.

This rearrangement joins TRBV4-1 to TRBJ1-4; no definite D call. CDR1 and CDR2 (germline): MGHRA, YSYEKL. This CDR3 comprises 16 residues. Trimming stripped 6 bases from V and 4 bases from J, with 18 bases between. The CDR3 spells CASSHVVGGINEKLFF. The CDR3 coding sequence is TGCGCCAGCAGTCACGTCGTTGGAGGGATTAATGAAAAACTGTTTTTT.

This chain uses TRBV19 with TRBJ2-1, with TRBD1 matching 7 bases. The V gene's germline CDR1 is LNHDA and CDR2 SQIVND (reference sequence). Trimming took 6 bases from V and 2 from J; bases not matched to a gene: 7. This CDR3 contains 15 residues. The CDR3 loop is CASRDPGGPYNEQFF. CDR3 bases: TGTGCCAGTAGAGACCCAGGGGGACCCTACAATGAGCAGTTCTTC.

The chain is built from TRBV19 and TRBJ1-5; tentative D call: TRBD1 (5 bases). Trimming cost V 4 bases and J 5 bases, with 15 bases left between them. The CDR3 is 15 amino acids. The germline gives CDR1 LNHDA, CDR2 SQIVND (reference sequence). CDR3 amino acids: CASSTQQAADQPQHF. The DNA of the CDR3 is TGTGCCAGTAGTACCCAACAGGCTGCCGATCAGCCCCAGCATTTT.

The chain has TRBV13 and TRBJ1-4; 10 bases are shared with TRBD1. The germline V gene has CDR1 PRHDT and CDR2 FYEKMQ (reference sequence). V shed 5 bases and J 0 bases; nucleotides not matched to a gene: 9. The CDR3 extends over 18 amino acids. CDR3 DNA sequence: TGTGCCAGCAGCGCAGACAGGGGGCAGCCTGCAACTAATGAAAAACTGTTTTTT. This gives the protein CASSADRGQPATNEKLFF. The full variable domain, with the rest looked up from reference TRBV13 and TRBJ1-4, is AAGVIQSPRHLIKEKRETATLKCYPIPRHDTVYWYQQGPGQDPQFLISFYEKMQSDKGSIPDRFSAQQFSDYHSELNMSSLELGDSALYFCASSADRGQPATNEKLFFGSGTQLSVL.

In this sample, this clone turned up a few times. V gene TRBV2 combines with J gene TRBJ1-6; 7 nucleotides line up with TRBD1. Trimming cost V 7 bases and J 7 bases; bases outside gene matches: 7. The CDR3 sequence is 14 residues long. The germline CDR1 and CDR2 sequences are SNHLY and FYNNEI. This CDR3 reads CASKRDSLNSPLHF. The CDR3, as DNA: TGTGCCAGCAAGCGGGACAGCTTAAATTCACCCCTCCACTTT.

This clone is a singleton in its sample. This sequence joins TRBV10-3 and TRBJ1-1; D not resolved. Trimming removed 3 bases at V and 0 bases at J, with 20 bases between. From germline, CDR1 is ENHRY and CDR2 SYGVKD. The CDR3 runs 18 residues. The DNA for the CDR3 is TGTGCCATCAGTGAACGAGTCGCAGCCGAGGGAATGAACACTGAAGCTTTCTTT. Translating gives CAISERVAAEGMNTEAFF.